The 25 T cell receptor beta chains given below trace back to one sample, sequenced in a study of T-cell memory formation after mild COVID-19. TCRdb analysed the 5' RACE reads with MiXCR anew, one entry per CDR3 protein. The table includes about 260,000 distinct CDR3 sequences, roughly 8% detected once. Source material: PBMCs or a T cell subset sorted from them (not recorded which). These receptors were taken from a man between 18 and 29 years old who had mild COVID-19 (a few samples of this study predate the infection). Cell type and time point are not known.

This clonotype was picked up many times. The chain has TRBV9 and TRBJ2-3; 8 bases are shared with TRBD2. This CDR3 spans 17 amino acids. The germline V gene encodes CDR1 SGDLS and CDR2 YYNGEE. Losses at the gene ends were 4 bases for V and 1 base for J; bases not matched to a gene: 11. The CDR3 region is CASSLRNSGVGTDTQYF. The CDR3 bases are TGTGCCAGCAGCCTGCGGAATAGCGGGGTTGGCACAGATACGCAGTATTTT.

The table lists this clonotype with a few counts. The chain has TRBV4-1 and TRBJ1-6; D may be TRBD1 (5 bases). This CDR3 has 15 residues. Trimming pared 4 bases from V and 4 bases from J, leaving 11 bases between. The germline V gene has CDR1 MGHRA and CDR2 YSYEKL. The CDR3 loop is CASSLETVYNSPLHF. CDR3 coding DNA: TGCGCCAGCAGCCTTGAGACAGTGTATAATTCACCCCTCCACTTT.

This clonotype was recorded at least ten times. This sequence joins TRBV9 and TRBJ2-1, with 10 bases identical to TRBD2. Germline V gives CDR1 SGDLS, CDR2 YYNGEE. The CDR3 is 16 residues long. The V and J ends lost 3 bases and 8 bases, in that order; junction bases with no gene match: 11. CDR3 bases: TGTGCCAGCAGCGAGACCCCCCAGCGGGGGGGCGATGAGCAGTTCTTC. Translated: CASSETPQRGGDEQFF.

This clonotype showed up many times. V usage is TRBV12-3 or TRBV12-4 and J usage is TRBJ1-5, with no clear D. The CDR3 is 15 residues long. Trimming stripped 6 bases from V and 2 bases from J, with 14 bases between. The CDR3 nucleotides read TGTGCCAGCAGCCCTCTGGGAAATGGCAATCAGCCCCAGCATTTT. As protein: CASSPLGNGNQPQHF.

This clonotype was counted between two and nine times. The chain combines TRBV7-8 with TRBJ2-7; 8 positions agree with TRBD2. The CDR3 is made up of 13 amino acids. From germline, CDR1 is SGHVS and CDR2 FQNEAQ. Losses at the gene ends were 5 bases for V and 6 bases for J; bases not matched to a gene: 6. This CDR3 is CASSVGGALEQYF. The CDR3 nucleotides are TGTGCCAGCAGCGTCGGGGGGGCCCTCGAGCAGTACTTC.

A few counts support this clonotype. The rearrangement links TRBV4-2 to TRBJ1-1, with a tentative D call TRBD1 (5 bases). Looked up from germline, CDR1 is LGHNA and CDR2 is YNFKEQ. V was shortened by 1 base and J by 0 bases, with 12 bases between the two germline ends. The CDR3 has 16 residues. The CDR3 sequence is CASSQGGQGMNTEAFF. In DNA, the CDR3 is TGTGCCAGCAGCCAAGGGGGCCAGGGTATGAACACTGAAGCTTTCTTT.

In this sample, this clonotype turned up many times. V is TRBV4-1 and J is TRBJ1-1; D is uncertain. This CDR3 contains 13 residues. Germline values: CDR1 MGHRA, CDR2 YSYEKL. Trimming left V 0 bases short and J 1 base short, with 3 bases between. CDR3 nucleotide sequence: TGCGCCAGCAGCCAAGAATGGAACACTGAAGCTTTCTTT. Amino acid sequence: CASSQEWNTEAFF.

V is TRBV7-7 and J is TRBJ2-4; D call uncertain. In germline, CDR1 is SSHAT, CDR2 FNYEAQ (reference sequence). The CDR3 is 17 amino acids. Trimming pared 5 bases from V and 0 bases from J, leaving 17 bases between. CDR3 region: CASSPKKARLAKNIQYF. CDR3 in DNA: TGTGCCAGCAGCCCCAAGAAGGCCAGACTAGCCAAAAACATTCAGTACTTC.

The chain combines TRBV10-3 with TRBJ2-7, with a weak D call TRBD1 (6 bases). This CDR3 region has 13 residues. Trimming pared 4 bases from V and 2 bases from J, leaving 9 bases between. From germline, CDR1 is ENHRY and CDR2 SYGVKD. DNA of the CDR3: TGTGCCATCAGTGGCCGGGACACCTACGAGCAGTACTTC. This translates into CAISGRDTYEQYF.

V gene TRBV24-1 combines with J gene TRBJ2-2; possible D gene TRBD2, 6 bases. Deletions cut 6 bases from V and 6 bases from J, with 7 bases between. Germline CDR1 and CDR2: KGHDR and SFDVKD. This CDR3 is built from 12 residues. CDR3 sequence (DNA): TGTGCCACCAGTACGGGGGCCGGGGAGCTGTTTTTT. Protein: CATSTGAGELFF.

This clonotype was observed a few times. CDR3 region: CASSLVVLQAGYNSPLHF. The DNA for the CDR3 is TGTGCCAGCAGCTTAGTAGTCCTCCAAGCAGGGTACAATTCACCCCTCCACTTT. V usage is TRBV11-2 and J usage is TRBJ1-6; D perhaps matches TRBD1 (5 bases). This CDR3 region has 18 residues. V lost 1 base, J lost 7 bases, and 20 bases lay in between. From germline, CDR1 is SGHAT and CDR2 FQNNGV.

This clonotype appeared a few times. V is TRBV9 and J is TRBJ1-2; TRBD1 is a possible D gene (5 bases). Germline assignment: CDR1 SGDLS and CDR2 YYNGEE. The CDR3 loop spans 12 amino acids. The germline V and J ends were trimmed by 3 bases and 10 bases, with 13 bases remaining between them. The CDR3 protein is CASSELGDSYTF. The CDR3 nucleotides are TGTGCCAGCAGCGAACTGGGGGACTCCTACACCTTC. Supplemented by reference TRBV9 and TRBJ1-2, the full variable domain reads DSGVTQTPKHLITATGQRVTLRCSPRSGDLSVYWYQQSLDQGLQFLIQYYNGEERAKGNILERFSAQQFPDLHSELNLSSLELGDSALYFCASSELGDSYTFGSGTRLTVV.

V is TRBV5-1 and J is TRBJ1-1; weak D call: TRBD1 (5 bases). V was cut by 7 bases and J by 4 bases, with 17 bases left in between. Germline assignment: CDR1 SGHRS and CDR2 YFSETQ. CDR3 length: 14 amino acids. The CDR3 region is CASRKERGGTEAFF. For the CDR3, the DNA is TGCGCCAGCCGAAAAGAGAGGGGAGGCACTGAAGCTTTCTTT.

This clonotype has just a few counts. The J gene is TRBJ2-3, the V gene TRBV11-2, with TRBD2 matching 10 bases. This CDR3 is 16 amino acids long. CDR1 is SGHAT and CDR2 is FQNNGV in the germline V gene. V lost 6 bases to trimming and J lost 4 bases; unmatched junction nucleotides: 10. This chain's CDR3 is CASRELAGGGADTQYF. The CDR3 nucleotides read TGTGCCAGCAGAGAATTAGCGGGGGGAGGCGCAGATACGCAGTATTTT.

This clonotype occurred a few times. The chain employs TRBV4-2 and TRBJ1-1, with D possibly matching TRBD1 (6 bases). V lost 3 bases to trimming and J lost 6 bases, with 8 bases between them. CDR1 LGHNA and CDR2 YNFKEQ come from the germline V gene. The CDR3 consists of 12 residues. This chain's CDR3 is CASSQDSAEAFF. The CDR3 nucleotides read TGTGCCAGCAGCCAGGACAGTGCTGAAGCTTTCTTT.

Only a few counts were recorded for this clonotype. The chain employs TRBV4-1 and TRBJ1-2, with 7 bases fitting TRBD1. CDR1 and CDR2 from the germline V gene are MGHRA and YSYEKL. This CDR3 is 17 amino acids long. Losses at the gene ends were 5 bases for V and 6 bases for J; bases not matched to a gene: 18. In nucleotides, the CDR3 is TGCGCCAGCAGCTACTGGTCAGGGGGGGCGCGGCTTGATGGCTACACCTTC. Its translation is CASSYWSGGARLDGYTF.

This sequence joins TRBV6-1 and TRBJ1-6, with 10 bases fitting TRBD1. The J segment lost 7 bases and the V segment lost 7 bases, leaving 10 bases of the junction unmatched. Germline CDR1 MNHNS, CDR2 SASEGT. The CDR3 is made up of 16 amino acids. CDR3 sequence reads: CASILGQGVLNSPLHF. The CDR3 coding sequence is TGTGCCAGCATTCTCGGACAGGGGGTGCTCAATTCACCCCTCCACTTT.

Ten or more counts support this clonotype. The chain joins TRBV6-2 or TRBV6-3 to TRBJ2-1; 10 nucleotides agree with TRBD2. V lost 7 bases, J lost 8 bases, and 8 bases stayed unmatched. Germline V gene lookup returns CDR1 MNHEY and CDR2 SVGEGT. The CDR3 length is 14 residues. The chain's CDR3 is CASKAGGPIYEQFF. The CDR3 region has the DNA TGTGCCAGCAAAGCGGGGGGGCCCATTTATGAGCAGTTCTTC.

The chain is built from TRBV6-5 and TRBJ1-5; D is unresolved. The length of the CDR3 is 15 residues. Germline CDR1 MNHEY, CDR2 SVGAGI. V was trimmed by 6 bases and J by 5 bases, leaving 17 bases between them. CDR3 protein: CASSPGSGGYQPQHF. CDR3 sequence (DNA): TGTGCCAGCAGCCCGGGTTCGGGAGGGTATCAGCCCCAGCATTTT.

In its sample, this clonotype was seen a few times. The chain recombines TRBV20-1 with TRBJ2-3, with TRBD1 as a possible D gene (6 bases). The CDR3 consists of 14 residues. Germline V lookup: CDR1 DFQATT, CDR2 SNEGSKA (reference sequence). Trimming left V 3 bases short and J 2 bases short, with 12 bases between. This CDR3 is CSASLAGATDTQYF. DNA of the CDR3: TGCAGTGCTAGCTTGGCAGGGGCCACAGATACGCAGTATTTT.

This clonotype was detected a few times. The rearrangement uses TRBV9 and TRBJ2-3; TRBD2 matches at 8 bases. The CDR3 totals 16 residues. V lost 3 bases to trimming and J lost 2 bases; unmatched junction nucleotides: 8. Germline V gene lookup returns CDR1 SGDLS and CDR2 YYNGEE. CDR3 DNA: TGTGCCAGCAGCGCAACACTAGCGGTTAACACAGATACGCAGTATTTT. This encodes CASSATLAVNTDTQYF.

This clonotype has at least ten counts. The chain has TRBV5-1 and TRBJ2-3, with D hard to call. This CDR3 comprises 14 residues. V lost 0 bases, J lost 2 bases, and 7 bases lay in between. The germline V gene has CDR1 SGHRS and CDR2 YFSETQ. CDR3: CASSLVADTDTQYF. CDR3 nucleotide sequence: TGCGCCAGCAGCTTGGTGGCAGACACAGATACGCAGTATTTT.

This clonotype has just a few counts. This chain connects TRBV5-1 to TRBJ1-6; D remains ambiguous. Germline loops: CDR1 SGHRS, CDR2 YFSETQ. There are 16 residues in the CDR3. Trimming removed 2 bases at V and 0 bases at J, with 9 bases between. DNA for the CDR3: TGCGCCAGCAGCTTACAATGGAGCTCCTATAATTCACCCCTCCACTTT. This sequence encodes CASSLQWSSYNSPLHF.

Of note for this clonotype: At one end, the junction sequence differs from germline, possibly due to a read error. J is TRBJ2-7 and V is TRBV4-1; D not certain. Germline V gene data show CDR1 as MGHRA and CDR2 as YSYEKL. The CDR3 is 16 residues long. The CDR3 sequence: CASSQVGRRPSSEQYF. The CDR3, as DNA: TGCGCCAGCAGCCAAGTCGGACGCCGCCCCTCCTCCGAGCAGTACTTC.

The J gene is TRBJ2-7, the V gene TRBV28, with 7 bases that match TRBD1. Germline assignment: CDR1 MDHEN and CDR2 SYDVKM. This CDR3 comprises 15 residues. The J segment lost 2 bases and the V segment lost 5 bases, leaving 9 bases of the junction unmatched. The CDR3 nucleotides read TGTGCCAGCAGTCCTTTTGGGGACAGAGCCTACGAGCAGTACTTC. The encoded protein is CASSPFGDRAYEQYF.